Following are 27 T cell receptor beta chains from one sample sequenced in a study of cytomegalovirus exposure and HLA in healthy donors. Amplification used 60 Vbeta primers and 13 Jbeta primers. TCRdb's copy holds only in-frame clones and misses some; the assay was immunoSEQ multiplex PCR. The profile shows some 100,000 clones, more than 65% of them singletons. Sequences were obtained from PBMCs. The source is a girl aged 2-9 years in good health and CMV-seropositive.

In this sample, this clone turned up a few times. This chain joins TRBV4-3 and TRBJ2-2; possibly TRBD1 for D (6 bases). V lost 1 base to trimming and J lost 11 bases, with 17 bases between them. Germline V gene lookup returns CDR1 LGHNA and CDR2 YSLEER. CDR3 length: 15 residues. This CDR3 is CASSQVAGDTRELFF. The CDR3 nucleotides are TGCGCCAGCAGCCAAGTGGCAGGGGACACCAGAGAGCTGTTTTTT.

V and J are TRBV28 and TRBJ2-1; 12 bases fit TRBD2. The CDR3 loop spans 15 amino acids. Germline loops: CDR1 MDHEN, CDR2 SYDVKM. The ends lost 4 bases at V and 9 bases at J; junction bases unmatched: 7. The CDR3 bases are TGTGCCAGCAGTTCCGCGTCTAGCGGGAGGGGTGAGCAGTTCTTC. As protein: CASSSASSGRGEQFF.

The chain combines TRBV5-6 with TRBJ1-1, with D unclear. The V gene lost 2 bases and the J gene lost 2 bases, with 10 bases spanning the gap. The CDR3 is 14 residues long. Germline values: CDR1 SGHDT, CDR2 YYEEEE. The CDR3 region is CASSFPQANTEAFF. CDR3 in DNA: TGTGCCAGCAGCTTTCCCCAGGCAAACACTGAAGCTTTCTTT.

The genes are TRBV28 and TRBJ2-1; 9 bases agree with TRBD1. Looked up from germline, CDR1 is MDHEN and CDR2 is SYDVKM. This CDR3 has 15 residues. With 5 bases clipped from V and 3 bases from J, the junction kept 5 bases outside the gene matches. CDR3 DNA sequence: TGTGCCAGCAGTCCTAGACAGGGGGGCTACAATGAGCAGTTCTTC. Its translation is CASSPRQGGYNEQFF.

The chain has TRBV6-1 and TRBJ2-3; D call uncertain. Germline V gene lookup returns CDR1 MNHNS and CDR2 SASEGT. V was pared by 3 bases and J by 1 base, with 8 bases between. The CDR3 spans 14 residues. Here the CDR3 reads CASSDFPGTDTQYF. The CDR3 bases are TGTGCCAGCAGTGACTTCCCGGGCACAGATACGCAGTATTTT.

The rearrangement links TRBV4-1 to TRBJ1-1, with unresolved D. This CDR3 is 13 amino acids long. The V gene lost 3 bases and the J gene lost 5 bases, with 10 bases spanning the gap. Germline loops: CDR1 MGHRA, CDR2 YSYEKL. The CDR3 DNA follows: TGCGCCAGCAGCCAGATCCTGGAGACTGAAGCTTTCTTT. Translation: CASSQILETEAFF.

The chain carries TRBV30 and TRBJ2-3; D possibly corresponds to TRBD2 (5 bases). The CDR3 is made up of 14 amino acids. Germline values: CDR1 GTSNPN, CDR2 SVGIG (reference sequence). V was pared by 6 bases and J by 3 bases, with 16 bases between. CDR3 DNA sequence: TGTGCCTGCCCCTTGACGGAGGTAACAGATACGCAGTATTTT. Protein: CACPLTEVTDTQYF.

V is TRBV10-3 and J is TRBJ1-4, with D unresolved. Germline CDR1 reads ENHRY; CDR2 reads SYGVKD. The ends were cut back, 2 bases at V and 6 bases at J, with 10 bases in the middle. The CDR3 covers 14 residues. The CDR3 bases are TGTGCCATCAGTGAGGCTGCGGGAGATGAAAAACTGTTTTTT. Translation gives CAISEAAGDEKLFF.

The chain links TRBV21-1 to TRBJ1-2. TRBV21-1 is reported as a pseudogene. CDR3 length equals 13 residues. The CDR3 loop reads CASSKQRGNGYTF. The CDR3 nucleotides read TGTGCCAGCAGCAAACAGCGGGGCAATGGCTACACCTTC.

This rearrangement joins TRBV28 to TRBJ2-3; 12 bases are shared with TRBD2. J lost 3 bases, V lost 5 bases, and 3 bases had no gene match. The CDR3 contains 15 residues. The germline V gene has CDR1 MDHEN and CDR2 SYDVKM. Here the CDR3 DNA reads TGTGCCAGCAGTACCCTAGCGGGAGGGACAGATACGCAGTATTTT. It translates to CASSTLAGGTDTQYF.

This clone was found once. This chain links TRBV27 with TRBJ2-7; D perhaps matches TRBD2 (5 bases). The ends were cut back, 0 bases at V and 3 bases at J, with 12 bases in the middle. This CDR3 is built from 15 residues. Germline CDR1 and CDR2: MNHEY and SMNVEV (reference sequence). In DNA form, the CDR3 reads TGTGCCAGCAGTTTATCCCCGACGGGAAACTACGAGCAGTACTTC. Translated: CASSLSPTGNYEQYF.

The rearrangement joins TRBV5-8 to TRBJ2-7; possible D gene TRBD1, 5 bases. The germline V gene has CDR1 SGHTS and CDR2 YDEGEE. This CDR3 spans 12 amino acids. V shed 4 bases and J shed 3 bases, with 8 bases lying between them. CDR3: CASSQQDYEQYF. Here the CDR3 DNA reads TGTGCCAGCAGCCAACAGGACTACGAGCAGTACTTC. Drawing the rest from reference TRBV5-8 and TRBJ2-7, the complete variable domain is EAGVTQSPTHLIKTRGQQATLRCSPISGHTSVYWYQQALGLGLQFLLWYDEGEERNRGNFPPRFSGRQFPNYSSELNVNALELEDSALYLCASSQQDYEQYFGPGTRLTVT.

The J gene is TRBJ2-1, the V gene TRBV6-4; TRBD2 aligns across 9 bases. With V trimmed by 3 bases and J by 7 bases, 7 bases remained unmatched. Germline V gene data show CDR1 as MRHNA and CDR2 as SNTAGT. The CDR3 loop spans 15 amino acids. CDR3 region: CASSESGRLRNEQFF. CDR3 in DNA: TGTGCCAGCAGTGAAAGCGGGAGGTTAAGGAATGAGCAGTTCTTC.

V usage is TRBV2 and J usage is TRBJ2-7, with a weak D call TRBD2 (6 bases). Trimming pared 6 bases from V and 6 bases from J, leaving 18 bases between. CDR1 and CDR2 (germline): SNHLY, FYNNEI. This CDR3 has 14 residues. The CDR3 nucleotides are TGTGCCAGCAGCGCGGGACCAGAAGGGTCCGAGCAGTACTTC. It translates to CASSAGPEGSEQYF.

The V and J genes are TRBV19 and TRBJ1-5; D call uncertain. The CDR3 has 13 amino acids. CDR1 and CDR2 (germline): LNHDA, SQIVND (reference sequence). Trimming shortened V by 3 bases and J by 6 bases, and 9 bases separated the two germline ends. The CDR3 reads CASSIGGGQPQHF. For the CDR3, the DNA is TGTGCCAGTAGTATCGGCGGAGGTCAGCCCCAGCATTTT. The complete variable domain, with remaining parts taken from reference TRBV19 and TRBJ1-5, reads DGGITQSPKYLFRKEGQNVTLSCEQNLNHDAMYWYRQDPGQGLRLIYYSQIVNDFQKGDIAEGYSVSREKKESFPLTVTSAQKNPTAFYLCASSIGGGQPQHFGDGTRLSIL.

This sequence joins TRBV6-1 and TRBJ1-2, with D hard to call. The CDR3 consists of 16 residues. The ends were cut back, 0 bases at V and 1 base at J, with 12 bases in the middle. Looked up from germline, CDR1 is MNHNS and CDR2 is SASEGT. CDR3 nucleotide sequence: TGTGCCAGCAGTGAAGCGTGGAGCAGCATTAACTATGGCTACACCTTC. Protein sequence: CASSEAWSSINYGYTF.

This chain links TRBV6-5 with TRBJ2-7; D not resolved. Trimming stripped 0 bases from V and 0 bases from J, with 9 bases between. Germline CDR1 is MNHEY and CDR2 is SVGAGI. The CDR3 consists of 15 residues. CDR3 region: CASSYSTYSSYEQYF. The DNA for the CDR3 is TGTGCCAGCAGTTACTCGACATACAGCTCCTACGAGCAGTACTTC.

The CDR3 DNA reads as TGTGCCAGCTCCCCCAGGGTAGGACTAGCGGGGACGTCCTACGAGCAGTACTTC. Protein product: CASSPRVGLAGTSYEQYF. The V call is TRBV18, the J call TRBJ2-7, with 12 bases aligning to TRBD2. There are 18 residues in the CDR3. Germline trimming cut 6 bases from V and 1 base from J; bases unmatched to any gene: 13. Germline V CDR1 and CDR2: KGHSH, LQKENI. Together with reference TRBV18 and TRBJ2-7, the CDR3 gives the full variable domain: NAGVMQNPRHLVRRRGQEARLRCSPMKGHSHVYWYRQLPEEGLKFMVYLQKENIIDESGMPKERFSAEFPKEGPSILRIQQVVRGDSAAYFCASSPRVGLAGTSYEQYFGPGTRLTVT.

The gene calls are TRBV29-1 and TRBJ1-2; TRBD1 matches 7 bases. Trimming cost V 6 bases and J 3 bases; bases outside gene matches: 13. Germline CDR1 is SQVTM and CDR2 is ANQGSEA. There are 15 residues in the CDR3. The CDR3: CSVRQGIIGDYGYTF. The CDR3 DNA sequence: TGCAGCGTACGACAGGGTATAATAGGCGACTATGGCTACACCTTC. Supplemented by reference TRBV29-1 and TRBJ1-2, the full variable domain reads SAVISQKPSRDICQRGTSLTIQCQVDSQVTMMFWYRQQPGQSLTLIATANQGSEATYESGFVIDKFPISRPNLTFSTLTVSNMSPEDSSIYLCSVRQGIIGDYGYTFGSGTRLTVV.

This clone was observed a handful of times. The chain joins TRBV6-5 to TRBJ2-7; 8 bases are shared with TRBD1. J was trimmed by 6 bases and V by 6 bases; bases with no gene match: 10. The germline V gene encodes CDR1 MNHEY and CDR2 SVGAGI. The CDR3 spans 14 residues. The CDR3: CASREFQGAGEQYF. CDR3 nucleotide sequence: TGTGCCAGCAGGGAATTCCAGGGGGCGGGCGAGCAGTACTTC.

This clone was detected a few times. The CDR3 spells CASSYGTSQFF. The DNA of the CDR3 is TGTGCCAGCAGTTACGGGACTAGTCAGTTCTTC. The chain combines TRBV6-5 with TRBJ2-1; 8 bases are a match to TRBD2. The CDR3 consists of 11 residues. Germline CDR1 is MNHEY and CDR2 is SVGAGI. The V and J ends lost 2 bases and 13 bases, in that order; junction bases with no gene match: 1.

The gene calls are TRBV11-2 and TRBJ2-1; 11 positions match TRBD2. Trimming removed 2 bases from V and 4 bases from J; junction bases left unmatched: 4. Germline V gene data show CDR1 as SGHAT and CDR2 as FQNNGV. This CDR3 is 16 amino acids long. CDR3 in amino acids: CASSLLGLAVYNEQFF. The CDR3 bases are TGTGCCAGCAGCTTACTGGGACTAGCGGTTTACAATGAGCAGTTCTTC.

The CDR3 is CASSLGGFPDEQYF. The CDR3 DNA follows: TGTGCCAGCAGCTTGGGCGGGTTCCCCGACGAGCAGTACTTC. The J gene is TRBJ2-7, the V gene TRBV5-6; a weak D match, TRBD2 (5 bases). The germline CDR1 and CDR2 sequences are SGHDT and YYEEEE. This CDR3 is 14 amino acids long. V lost 0 bases and J lost 5, with 12 bases in between.

The genes are TRBV5-6 and TRBJ2-7; D is possibly TRBD1 (6 bases). Germline V gene data show CDR1 as SGHDT and CDR2 as YYEEEE. V lost 4 bases and J 4 bases, leaving 9 bases between the germline ends. The length of the CDR3 is 12 residues. CDR3 in DNA: TGTGCCAGCAGCCGGGACACTTACGAGCAGTACTTC. Its protein product is CASSRDTYEQYF. Drawing the rest from reference TRBV5-6 and TRBJ2-7, the complete variable domain is DAGVTQSPTHLIKTRGQQVTLRCSPKSGHDTVSWYQQALGQGPQFIFQYYEEEERQRGNFPDRFSGHQFPNYSSELNVNALLLGDSALYLCASSRDTYEQYFGPGTRLTVT.

The genes are TRBV27 and TRBJ2-5; D possibly corresponds to TRBD2 (6 bases). The J call is doubtful: the DNA matches TRBJ2-7 better. This CDR3 region has 13 residues. CDR1 and CDR2 from the germline V gene are MNHEY and SMNVEV (reference sequence). For the CDR3, the DNA is TGTGCCAGCAGTCCGGGGTCGGGGGACGAGCAGTACTTC. It yields the protein CASSPGSGDEQYF.

The chain has TRBV30 and TRBJ1-5, with no clear D. Germline V gives CDR1 GTSNPN, CDR2 SVGIG (reference sequence). V was shortened by 4 bases and J by 1 base, with 17 bases between the two germline ends. The CDR3 is 16 amino acids. DNA of the CDR3: TGTGCCTGGACCCCCCGGGGATGGTGGAGCAATCAGCCCCAGCATTTT. It specifies CAWTPRGWWSNQPQHF.

The rearrangement links TRBV9 to TRBJ2-3; 7 positions match TRBD1. Germline loops: CDR1 SGDLS, CDR2 YYNGEE. The V and J ends lost 1 base and 3 bases, in that order; junction bases with no gene match: 17. The CDR3 covers 19 residues. The CDR3 here is CASSVSVRQGWSGTDTQYF. The CDR3 DNA is TGTGCCAGCAGCGTATCGGTGAGACAGGGTTGGTCGGGGACAGATACGCAGTATTTT.